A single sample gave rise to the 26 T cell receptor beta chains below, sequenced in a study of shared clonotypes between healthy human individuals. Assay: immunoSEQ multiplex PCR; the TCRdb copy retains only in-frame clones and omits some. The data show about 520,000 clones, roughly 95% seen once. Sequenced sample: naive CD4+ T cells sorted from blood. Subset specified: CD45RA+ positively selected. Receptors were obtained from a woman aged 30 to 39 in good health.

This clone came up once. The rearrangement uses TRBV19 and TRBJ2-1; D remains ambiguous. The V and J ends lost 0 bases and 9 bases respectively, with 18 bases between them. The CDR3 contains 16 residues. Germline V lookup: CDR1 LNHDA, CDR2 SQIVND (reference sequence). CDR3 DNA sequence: TGTGCCAGTAGTATAGATCGGTGGCCCAAGTCCGGTGAGCAGTTCTTC. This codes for CASSIDRWPKSGEQFF.

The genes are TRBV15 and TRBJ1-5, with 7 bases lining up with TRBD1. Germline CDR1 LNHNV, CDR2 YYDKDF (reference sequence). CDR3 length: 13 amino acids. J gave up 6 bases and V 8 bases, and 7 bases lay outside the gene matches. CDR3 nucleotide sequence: TGTGCCACCGCCAGGGGGGTGTTTCAGCCCCAGCATTTT. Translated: CATARGVFQPQHF.

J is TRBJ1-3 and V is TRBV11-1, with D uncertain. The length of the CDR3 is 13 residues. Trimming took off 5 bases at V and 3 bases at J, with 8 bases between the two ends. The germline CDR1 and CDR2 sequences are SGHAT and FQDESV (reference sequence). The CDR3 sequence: CASSLDHGNTIYF. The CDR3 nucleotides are TGTGCCAGCAGCCTGGACCATGGAAACACCATATATTTT.

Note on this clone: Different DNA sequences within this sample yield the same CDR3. CDR3 amino acids: CASSRQGSNEQFF. The CDR3 DNA reads TGCGCCAGCAGTCGACAGGGGAGTAATGAGCAGTTCTTC. The V call is TRBV10-1, the J call TRBJ2-1, with 8 bases lining up with TRBD1. Germline assignment: CDR1 WNHNN and CDR2 SYGVQD (reference sequence). This CDR3 contains 13 residues. With V trimmed by 5 bases and J by 7 bases, 4 bases remained unmatched.

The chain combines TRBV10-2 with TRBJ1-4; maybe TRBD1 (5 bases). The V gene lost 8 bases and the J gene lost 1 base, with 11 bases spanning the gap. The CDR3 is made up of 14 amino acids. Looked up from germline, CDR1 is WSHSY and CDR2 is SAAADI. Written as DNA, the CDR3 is TGCGCCAGCTCGGGGCTGGTAACTAATGAAAAACTGTTTTTT. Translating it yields CASSGLVTNEKLFF.

CDR3 sequence: CASRLVGLDTDTQYF. Here the CDR3 DNA reads TGCGCCAGCAGGCTAGTGGGGTTAGACACAGATACGCAGTATTTT. The chain joins TRBV5-1 to TRBJ2-3; D is undetermined. The germline V gene has CDR1 SGHRS and CDR2 YFSETQ. The V end was cut by 5 bases, the J end by 2 bases, with 15 bases between. The CDR3 sequence is 15 residues long.

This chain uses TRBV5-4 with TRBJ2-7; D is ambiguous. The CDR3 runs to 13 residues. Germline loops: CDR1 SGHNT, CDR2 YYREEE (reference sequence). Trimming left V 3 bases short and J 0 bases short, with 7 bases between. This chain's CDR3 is CASSSGTSYEQYF. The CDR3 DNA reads TGTGCCAGCAGCTCTGGAACCTCCTACGAGCAGTACTTC.

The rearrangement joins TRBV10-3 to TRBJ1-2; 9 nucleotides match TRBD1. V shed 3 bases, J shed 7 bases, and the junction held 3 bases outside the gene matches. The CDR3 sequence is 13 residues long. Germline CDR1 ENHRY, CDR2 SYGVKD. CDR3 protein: CAISDRTGVGYTF. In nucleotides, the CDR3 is TGTGCCATCAGTGACAGGACAGGGGTTGGCTACACCTTC.

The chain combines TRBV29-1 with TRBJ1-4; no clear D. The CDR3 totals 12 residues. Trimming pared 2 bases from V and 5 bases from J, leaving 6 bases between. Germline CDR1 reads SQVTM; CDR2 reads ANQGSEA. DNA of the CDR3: TGCAGCGTTGAAACGGAAAATGAAAAACTGTTTTTT. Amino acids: CSVETENEKLFF.

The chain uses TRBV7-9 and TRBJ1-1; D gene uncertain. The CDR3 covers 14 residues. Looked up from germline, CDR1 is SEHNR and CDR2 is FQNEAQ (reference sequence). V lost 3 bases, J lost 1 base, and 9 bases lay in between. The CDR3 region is CASSFYEENTEAFF. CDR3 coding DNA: TGTGCCAGCAGCTTCTATGAGGAGAACACTGAAGCTTTCTTT. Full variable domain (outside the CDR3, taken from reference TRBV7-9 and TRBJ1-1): DTGVSQNPRHKITKRGQNVTFRCDPISEHNRLYWYRQTLGQGPEFLTYFQNEAQLEKSRLLSDRFSAERPKGSFSTLEIQRTEQGDSAMYLCASSFYEENTEAFFGQGTRLTVV.

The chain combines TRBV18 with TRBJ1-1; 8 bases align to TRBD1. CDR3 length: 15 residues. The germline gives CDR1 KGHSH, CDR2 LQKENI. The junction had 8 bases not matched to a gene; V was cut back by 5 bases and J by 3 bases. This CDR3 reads CASSFTGGEDTEAFF. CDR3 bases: TGTGCCAGCTCATTTACAGGGGGGGAGGACACTGAAGCTTTCTTT. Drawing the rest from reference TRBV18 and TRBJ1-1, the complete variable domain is NAGVMQNPRHLVRRRGQEARLRCSPMKGHSHVYWYRQLPEEGLKFMVYLQKENIIDESGMPKERFSAEFPKEGPSILRIQQVVRGDSAAYFCASSFTGGEDTEAFFGQGTRLTVV.

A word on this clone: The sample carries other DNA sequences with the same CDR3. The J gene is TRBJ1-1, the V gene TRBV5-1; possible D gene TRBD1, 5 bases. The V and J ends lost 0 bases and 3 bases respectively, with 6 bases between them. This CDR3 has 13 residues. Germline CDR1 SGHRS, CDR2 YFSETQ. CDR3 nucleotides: TGCGCCAGCAGCTTGGTAGGGGACACTGAAGCTTTCTTT. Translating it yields CASSLVGDTEAFF.

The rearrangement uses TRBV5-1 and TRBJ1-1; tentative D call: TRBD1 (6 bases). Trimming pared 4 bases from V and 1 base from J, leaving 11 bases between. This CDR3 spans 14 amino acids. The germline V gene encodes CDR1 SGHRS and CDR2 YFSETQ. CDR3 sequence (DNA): TGCGCCAGCAGCACGACAGGTAGGAACACTGAAGCTTTCTTT. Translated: CASSTTGRNTEAFF.

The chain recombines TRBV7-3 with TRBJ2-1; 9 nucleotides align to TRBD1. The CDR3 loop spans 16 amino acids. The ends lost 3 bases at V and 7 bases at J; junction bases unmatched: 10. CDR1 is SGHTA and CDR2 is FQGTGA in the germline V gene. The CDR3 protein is CASSFSAGTGMNEQFF. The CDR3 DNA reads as TGTGCCAGCAGCTTTAGCGCCGGGACAGGGATGAATGAGCAGTTCTTC.

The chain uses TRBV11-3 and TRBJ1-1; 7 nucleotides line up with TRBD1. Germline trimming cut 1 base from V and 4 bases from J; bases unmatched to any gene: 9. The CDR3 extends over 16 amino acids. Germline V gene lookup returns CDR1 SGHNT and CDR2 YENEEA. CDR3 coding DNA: TGTGCCAGCAGCTTAGGAAGGGGGCAAGGGGGCACTGAAGCTTTCTTT. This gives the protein CASSLGRGQGGTEAFF.

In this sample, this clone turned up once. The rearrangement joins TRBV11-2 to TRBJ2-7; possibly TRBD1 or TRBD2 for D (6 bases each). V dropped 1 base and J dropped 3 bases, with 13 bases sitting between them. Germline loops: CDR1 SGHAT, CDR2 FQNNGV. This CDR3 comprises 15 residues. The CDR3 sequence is CASSLGSGALYEQYF. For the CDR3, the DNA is TGTGCCAGCAGCTTAGGATCGGGGGCCCTCTACGAGCAGTACTTC.

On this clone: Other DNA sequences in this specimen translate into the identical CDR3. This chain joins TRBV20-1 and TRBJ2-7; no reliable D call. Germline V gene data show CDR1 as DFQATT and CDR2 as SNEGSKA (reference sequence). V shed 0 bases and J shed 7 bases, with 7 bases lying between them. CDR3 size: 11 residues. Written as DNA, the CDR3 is TGCAGTGCTAGAGACCTCCGGGAGCAGTACTTC. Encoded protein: CSARDLREQYF.

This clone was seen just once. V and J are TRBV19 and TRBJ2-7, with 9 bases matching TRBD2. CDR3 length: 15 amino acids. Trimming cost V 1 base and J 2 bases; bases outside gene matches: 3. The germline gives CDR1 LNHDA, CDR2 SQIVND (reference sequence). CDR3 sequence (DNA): TGTGCCAGTAGTATAGGACTAGCGGAAACCTACGAGCAGTACTTC. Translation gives CASSIGLAETYEQYF.

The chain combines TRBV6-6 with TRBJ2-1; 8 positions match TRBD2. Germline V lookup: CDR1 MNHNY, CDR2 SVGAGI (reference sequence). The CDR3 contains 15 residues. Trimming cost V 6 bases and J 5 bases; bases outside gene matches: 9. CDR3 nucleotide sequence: TGTGCCAGCAGCTACGGGACTAGTCGGAACAATGAGCAGTTCTTC. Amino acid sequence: CASSYGTSRNNEQFF.

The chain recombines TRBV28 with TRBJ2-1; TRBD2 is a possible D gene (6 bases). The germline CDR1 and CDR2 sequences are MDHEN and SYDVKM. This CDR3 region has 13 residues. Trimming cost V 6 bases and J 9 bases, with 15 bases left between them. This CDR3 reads CASRSPSDFEQFF. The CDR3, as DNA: TGTGCCAGCAGATCTCCTAGCGATTTTGAGCAGTTCTTC.

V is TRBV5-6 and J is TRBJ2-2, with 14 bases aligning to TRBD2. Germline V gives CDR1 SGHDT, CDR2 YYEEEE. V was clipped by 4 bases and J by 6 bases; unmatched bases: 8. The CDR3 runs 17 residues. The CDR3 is CASSPGLAGVLSGELFF. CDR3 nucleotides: TGTGCCAGCAGCCCGGGACTAGCGGGAGTCCTCTCCGGGGAGCTGTTTTTT.

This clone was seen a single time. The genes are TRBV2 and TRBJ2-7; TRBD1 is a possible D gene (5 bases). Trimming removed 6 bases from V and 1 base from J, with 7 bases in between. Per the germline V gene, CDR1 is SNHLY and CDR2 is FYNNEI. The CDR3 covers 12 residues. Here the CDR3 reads CASRPGSYEQYF. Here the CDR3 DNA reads TGTGCCAGCAGACCAGGGTCCTACGAGCAGTACTTC. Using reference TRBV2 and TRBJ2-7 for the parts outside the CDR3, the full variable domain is EPEVTQTPSHQVTQMGQEVILRCVPISNHLYFYWYRQILGQKVEFLVSFYNNEISEKSEIFDDQFSVERPDGSNFTLKIRSTKLEDSAMYFCASRPGSYEQYFGPGTRLTVT.

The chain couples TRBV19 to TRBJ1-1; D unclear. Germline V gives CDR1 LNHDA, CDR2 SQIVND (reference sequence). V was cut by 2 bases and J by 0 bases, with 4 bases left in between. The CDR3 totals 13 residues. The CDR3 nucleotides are TGTGCCAGTAGTATATCCGTGAACACTGAAGCTTTCTTT. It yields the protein CASSISVNTEAFF.

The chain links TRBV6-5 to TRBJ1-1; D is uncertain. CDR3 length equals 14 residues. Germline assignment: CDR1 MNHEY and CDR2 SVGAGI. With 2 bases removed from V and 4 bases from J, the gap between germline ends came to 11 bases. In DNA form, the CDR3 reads TGTGCCAGCAGTTACGACGGTGTCAGCACTGAAGCTTTCTTT. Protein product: CASSYDGVSTEAFF.

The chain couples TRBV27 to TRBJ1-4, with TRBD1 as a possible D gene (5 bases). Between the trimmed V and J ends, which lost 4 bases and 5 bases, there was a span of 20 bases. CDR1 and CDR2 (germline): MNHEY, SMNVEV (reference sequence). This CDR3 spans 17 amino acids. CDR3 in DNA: TGTGCCAGCAGTTCATTATCCCCCTGGGGCCCGAATGAAAAACTGTTTTTT. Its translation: CASSSLSPWGPNEKLFF.

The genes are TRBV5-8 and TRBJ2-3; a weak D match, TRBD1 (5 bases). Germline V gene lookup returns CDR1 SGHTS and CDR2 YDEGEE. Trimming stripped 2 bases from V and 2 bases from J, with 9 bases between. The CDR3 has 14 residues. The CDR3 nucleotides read TGTGCCAGCAGCTTAGGGGAATCCACAGATACGCAGTATTTT. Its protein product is CASSLGESTDTQYF.